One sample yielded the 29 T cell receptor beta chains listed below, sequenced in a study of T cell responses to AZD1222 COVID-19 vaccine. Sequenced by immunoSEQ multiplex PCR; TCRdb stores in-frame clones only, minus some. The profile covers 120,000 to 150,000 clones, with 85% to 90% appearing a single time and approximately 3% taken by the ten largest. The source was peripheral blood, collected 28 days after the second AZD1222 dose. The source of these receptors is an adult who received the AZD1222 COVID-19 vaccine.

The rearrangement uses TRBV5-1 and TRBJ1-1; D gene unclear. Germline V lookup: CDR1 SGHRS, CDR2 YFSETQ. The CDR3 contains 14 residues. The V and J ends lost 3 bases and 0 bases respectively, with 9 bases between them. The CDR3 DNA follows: TGCGCCAGCAGCTCCGGCCAAATGAACACTGAAGCTTTCTTT. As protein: CASSSGQMNTEAFF.

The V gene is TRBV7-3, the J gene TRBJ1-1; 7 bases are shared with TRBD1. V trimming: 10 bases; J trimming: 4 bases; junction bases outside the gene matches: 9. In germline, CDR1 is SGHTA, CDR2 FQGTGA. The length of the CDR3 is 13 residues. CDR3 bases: TGTGCCACTCAACAGGGGCCGGGCACTGAAGCTTTCTTT. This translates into CATQQGPGTEAFF.

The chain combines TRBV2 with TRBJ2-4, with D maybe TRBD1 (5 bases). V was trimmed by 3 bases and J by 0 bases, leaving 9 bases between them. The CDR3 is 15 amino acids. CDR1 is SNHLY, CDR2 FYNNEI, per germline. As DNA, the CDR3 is TGTGCCAGCAGTGATGCAGGGATAGCCAAAAACATTCAGTACTTC. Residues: CASSDAGIAKNIQYF.

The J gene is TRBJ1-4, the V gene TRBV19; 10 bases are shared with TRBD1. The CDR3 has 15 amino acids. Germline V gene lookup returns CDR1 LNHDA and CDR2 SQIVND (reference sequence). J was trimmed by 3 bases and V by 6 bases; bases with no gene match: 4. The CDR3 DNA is TGTGCCAGTAGGGACAGGGGGGGTGCTAATGAAAAACTGTTTTTT. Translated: CASRDRGGANEKLFF.

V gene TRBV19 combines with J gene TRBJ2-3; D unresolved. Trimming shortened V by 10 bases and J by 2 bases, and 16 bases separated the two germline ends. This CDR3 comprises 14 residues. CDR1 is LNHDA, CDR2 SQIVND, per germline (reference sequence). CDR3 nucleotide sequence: TGTGCCACCGCGGTGGGTCCCCTCACAGATACGCAGTATTTT. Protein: CATAVGPLTDTQYF.

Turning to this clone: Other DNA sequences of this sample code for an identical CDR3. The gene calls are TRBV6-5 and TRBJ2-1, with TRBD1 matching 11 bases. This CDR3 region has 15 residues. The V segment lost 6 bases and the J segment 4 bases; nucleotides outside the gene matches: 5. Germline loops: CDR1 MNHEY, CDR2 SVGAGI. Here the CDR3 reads CASRGDRGRYNEQFF. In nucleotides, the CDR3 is TGTGCCAGCAGGGGGGACAGGGGGAGATACAATGAGCAGTTCTTC.

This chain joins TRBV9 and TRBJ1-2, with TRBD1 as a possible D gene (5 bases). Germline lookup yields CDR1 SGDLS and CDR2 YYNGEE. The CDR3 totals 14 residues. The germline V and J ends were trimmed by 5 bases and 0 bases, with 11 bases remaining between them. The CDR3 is CASSEVTANYGYTF. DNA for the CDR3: TGTGCCAGCAGTGAAGTGACAGCTAACTATGGCTACACCTTC.

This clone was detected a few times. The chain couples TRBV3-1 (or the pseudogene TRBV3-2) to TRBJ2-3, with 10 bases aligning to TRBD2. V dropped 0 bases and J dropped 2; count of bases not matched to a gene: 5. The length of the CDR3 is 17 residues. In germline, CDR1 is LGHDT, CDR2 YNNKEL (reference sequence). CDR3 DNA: TGTGCCAGCAGCCAAGATCCCACTAGCGGGGACACAGATACGCAGTATTTT. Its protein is CASSQDPTSGDTDTQYF.

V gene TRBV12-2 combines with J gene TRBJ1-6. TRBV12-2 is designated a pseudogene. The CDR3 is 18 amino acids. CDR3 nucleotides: TGTGCAAGTCGCTTAGTGTCCCTTTTCCGCTTTTATAATTCACCCCTCCACTTT. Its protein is CASRLVSLFRFYNSPLHF.

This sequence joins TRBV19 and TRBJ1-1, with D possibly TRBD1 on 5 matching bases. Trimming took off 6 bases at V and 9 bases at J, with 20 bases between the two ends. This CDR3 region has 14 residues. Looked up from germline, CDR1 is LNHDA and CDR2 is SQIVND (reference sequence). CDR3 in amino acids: CASSAGGQYYKAFF. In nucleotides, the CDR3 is TGTGCCAGTAGCGCCGGGGGTCAATACTACAAAGCTTTCTTT.

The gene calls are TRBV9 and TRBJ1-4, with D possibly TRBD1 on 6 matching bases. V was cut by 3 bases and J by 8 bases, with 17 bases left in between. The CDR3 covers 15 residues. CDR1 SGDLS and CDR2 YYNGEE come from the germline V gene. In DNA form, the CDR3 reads TGTGCCAGCAGCGCAACCTCAGGGGTAGGGGAAAAACTGTTTTTT. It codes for CASSATSGVGEKLFF.

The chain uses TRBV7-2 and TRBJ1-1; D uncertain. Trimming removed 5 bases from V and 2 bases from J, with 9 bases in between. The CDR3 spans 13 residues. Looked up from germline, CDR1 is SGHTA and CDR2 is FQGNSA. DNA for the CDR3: TGTGCCAGCAGCCCCCACTCTAACACTGAAGCTTTCTTT. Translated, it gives CASSPHSNTEAFF.

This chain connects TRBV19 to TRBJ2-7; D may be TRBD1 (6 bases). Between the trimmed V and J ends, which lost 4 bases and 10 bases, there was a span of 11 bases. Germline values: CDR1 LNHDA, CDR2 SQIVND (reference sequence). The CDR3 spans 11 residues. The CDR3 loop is CASSSQGRQYF. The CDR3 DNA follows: TGTGCCAGTAGTAGCCAGGGGCGTCAGTACTTC.

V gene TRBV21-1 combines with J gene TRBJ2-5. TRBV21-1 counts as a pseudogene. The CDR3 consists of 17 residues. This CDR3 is CASRWQGKRVYQETQYF. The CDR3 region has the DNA TGTGCCAGCAGGTGGCAAGGGAAACGGGTGTACCAAGAGACCCAGTACTTC.

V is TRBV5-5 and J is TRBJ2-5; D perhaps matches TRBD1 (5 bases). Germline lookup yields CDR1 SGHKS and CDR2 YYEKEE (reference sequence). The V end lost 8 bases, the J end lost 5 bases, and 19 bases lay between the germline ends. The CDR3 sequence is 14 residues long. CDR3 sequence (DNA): TGTGCCAGTACTCGCACCCCAGGGATGGAGACCCAGTACTTC. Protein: CASTRTPGMETQYF. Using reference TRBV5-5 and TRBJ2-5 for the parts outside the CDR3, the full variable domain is DAGVTQSPTHLIKTRGQQVTLRCSPISGHKSVSWYQQVLGQGPQFIFQYYEKEERGRGNFPDRFSARQFPNYSSELNVNALLLGDSALYLCASTRTPGMETQYFGPGTRLLVL.

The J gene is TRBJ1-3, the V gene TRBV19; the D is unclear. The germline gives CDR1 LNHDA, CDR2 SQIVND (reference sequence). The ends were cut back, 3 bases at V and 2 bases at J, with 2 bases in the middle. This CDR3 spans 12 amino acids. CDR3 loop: CASSIAGNTIYF. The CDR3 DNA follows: TGTGCCAGTAGTATTGCTGGAAACACCATATATTTT.

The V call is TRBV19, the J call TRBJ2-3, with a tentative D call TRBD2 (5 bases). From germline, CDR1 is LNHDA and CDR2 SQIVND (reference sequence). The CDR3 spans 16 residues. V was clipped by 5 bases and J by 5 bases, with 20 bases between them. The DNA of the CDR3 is TGTGCCAGTAGTCCGCCCCACCGAGGAGGCAGAGATACGCAGTATTTT. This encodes CASSPPHRGGRDTQYF.

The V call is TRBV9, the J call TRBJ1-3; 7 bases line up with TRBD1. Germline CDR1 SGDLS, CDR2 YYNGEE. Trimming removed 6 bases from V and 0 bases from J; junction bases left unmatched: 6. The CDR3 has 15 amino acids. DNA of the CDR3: TGTGCCAGCAACCCCAGGGGGAGCTCTGGAAACACCATATATTTT. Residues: CASNPRGSSGNTIYF.

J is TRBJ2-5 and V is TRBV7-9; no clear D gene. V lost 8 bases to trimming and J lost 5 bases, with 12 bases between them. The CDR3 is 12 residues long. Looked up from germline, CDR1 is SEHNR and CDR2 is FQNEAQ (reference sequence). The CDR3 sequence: CASGLAMETQYF. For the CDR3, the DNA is TGTGCCAGCGGCCTCGCGATGGAGACCCAGTACTTC.

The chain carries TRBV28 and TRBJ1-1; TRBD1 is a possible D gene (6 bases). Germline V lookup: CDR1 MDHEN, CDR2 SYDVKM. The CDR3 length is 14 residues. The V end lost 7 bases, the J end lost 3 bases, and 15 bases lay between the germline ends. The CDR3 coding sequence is TGTGCCAGCATCACTACAGGGTATTACACTGAAGCTTTCTTT. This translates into CASITTGYYTEAFF. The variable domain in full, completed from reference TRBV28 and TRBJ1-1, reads DVKVTQSSRYLVKRTGEKVFLECVQDMDHENMFWYRQDPGLGLRLIYFSYDVKMKEKGDIPEGYSVSREKKERFSLILESASTNQTSMYLCASITTGYYTEAFFGQGTRLTVV.

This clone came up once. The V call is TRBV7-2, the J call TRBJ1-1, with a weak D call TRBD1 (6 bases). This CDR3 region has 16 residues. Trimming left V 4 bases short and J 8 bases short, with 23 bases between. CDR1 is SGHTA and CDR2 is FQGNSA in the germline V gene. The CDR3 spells CASSSYLGAARGEAFF. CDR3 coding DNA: TGTGCCAGCAGCTCCTACTTGGGGGCAGCCCGGGGGGAAGCTTTCTTT.

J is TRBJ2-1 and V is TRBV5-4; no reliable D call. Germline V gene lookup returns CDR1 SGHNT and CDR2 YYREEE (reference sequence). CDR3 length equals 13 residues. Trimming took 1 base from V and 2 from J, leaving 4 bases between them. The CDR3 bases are TGTGCCAGCAGCTTGAGACCCTACAATGAGCAGTTCTTC. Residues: CASSLRPYNEQFF.

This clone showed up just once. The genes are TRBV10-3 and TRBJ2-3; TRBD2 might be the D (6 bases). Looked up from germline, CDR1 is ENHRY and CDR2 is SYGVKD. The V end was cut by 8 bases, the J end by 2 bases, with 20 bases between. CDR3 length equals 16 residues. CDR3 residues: CAIDGGGDGTTDTQYF. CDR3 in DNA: TGTGCCATCGACGGGGGTGGGGACGGAACCACAGATACGCAGTATTTT.

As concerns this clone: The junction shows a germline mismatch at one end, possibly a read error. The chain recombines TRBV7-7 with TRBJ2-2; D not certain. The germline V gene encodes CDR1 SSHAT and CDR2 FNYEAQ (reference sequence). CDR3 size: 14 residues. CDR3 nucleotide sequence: TGTGCTAGCAGCTTAGGGATGAACACCGGGGAGCTGTTTTTT. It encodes CASSLGMNTGELFF.

The CDR3 spells CASSRGASGAYKQFF. The CDR3 region has the DNA TGTGCCAGCAGTCGTGGGGCTAGCGGCGCCTATAAGCAGTTCTTC. The chain uses TRBV7-2 and TRBJ2-1, with TRBD2 matching over 7 bases. After removal of 6 bases from V and 11 bases from J, the junction contained 16 bases not matched to a gene. Germline values: CDR1 SGHTA, CDR2 FQGNSA. The CDR3 runs 15 residues.

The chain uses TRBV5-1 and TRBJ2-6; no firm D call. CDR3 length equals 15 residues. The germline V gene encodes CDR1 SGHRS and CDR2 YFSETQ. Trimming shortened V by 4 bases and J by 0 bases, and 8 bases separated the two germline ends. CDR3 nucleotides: TGCGCCAGCAGCCTGGATGGCTCTGGGGCCAACGTCCTGACTTTC. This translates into CASSLDGSGANVLTF.

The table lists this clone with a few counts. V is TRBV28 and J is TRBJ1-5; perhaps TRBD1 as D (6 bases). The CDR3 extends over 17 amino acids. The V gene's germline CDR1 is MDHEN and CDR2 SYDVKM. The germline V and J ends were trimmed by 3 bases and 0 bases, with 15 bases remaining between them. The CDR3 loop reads CASSFPGTKVSNQPQHF. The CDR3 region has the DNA TGTGCCAGCAGTTTCCCCGGGACAAAGGTTAGCAATCAGCCCCAGCATTTT.

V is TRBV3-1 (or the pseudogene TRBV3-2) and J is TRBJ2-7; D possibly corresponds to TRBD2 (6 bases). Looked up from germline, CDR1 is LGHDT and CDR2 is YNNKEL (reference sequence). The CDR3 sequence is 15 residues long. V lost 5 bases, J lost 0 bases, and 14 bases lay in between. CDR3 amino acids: CASSSSLGGSYEQYF. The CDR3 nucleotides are TGTGCCAGCAGCTCGTCGCTCGGGGGCTCCTACGAGCAGTACTTC.

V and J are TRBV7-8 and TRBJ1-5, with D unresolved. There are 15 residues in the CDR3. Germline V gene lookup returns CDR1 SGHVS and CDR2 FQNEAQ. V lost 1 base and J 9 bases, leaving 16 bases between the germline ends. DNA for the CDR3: TGTGCCAGCAGCTTAGTAATGGCGCTTGGAGGGCCCCAGCATTTT. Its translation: CASSLVMALGGPQHF.